The 13 T cell receptor beta chains reported below all come from one sample, sequenced in a study of cytomegalovirus exposure and HLA in healthy donors. With 60 Vbeta and 13 Jbeta primers, the PCR was carried out. Method: immunoSEQ multiplex PCR; TCRdb's copy keeps in-frame clones and lacks some. This table has approximately 150,000 clones, more than 70% appearing once. The sample consisted of PBMCs. These receptors were obtained from an older woman in good health and CMV-seronegative.

The J gene is TRBJ1-5, the V gene TRBV6-1; a possible D gene is TRBD1 (5 bases). Germline CDR1 and CDR2: MNHNS and SASEGT. V shed 2 bases and J shed 3 bases, with 14 bases lying between them. The CDR3 is made up of 16 amino acids. The CDR3 nucleotides read TGTGCCAGCAGTGAAATGGTTCGACAGATCAATCAGCCCCAGCATTTT. Protein product: CASSEMVRQINQPQHF.

This chain joins TRBV2 and TRBJ2-7; TRBD1 might be the D (6 bases). Germline assignment: CDR1 SNHLY and CDR2 FYNNEI. Trimming removed 4 bases from V and 4 bases from J, with 8 bases in between. The CDR3 runs to 12 residues. The DNA of the CDR3 is TGTGCCAGCAGTGGGACAGCTTACGAGCAGTACTTC. This codes for CASSGTAYEQYF.

The J gene is TRBJ1-4, the V gene TRBV2; D ambiguous. V was cut by 7 bases and J by 0 bases, with 9 bases left in between. The CDR3 runs 14 residues. CDR1 is SNHLY and CDR2 is FYNNEI in the germline V gene. CDR3 nucleotides: TGTGCCAGCATTTACAGTACAACTAATGAAAAACTGTTTTTT. It yields the protein CASIYSTTNEKLFF.

The chain couples TRBV5-4 to TRBJ2-1; 11 nucleotides agree with TRBD2. V lost 4 bases, J lost 4 bases, and 4 bases stayed unmatched. Germline V gene sequence: CDR1 SGHNT, CDR2 YYREEE (reference sequence). CDR3 length equals 15 residues. The CDR3 sequence is CASSKRLAGYNEQFF. CDR3 sequence (DNA): TGTGCCAGCAGCAAAAGACTAGCGGGGTACAATGAGCAGTTCTTC.

This rearrangement joins TRBV7-3 to TRBJ2-7; 7 bases are shared with TRBD1. V was clipped by 4 bases and J by 5 bases; unmatched bases: 11. This CDR3 has 15 amino acids. Per germline, CDR1 SGHTA and CDR2 FQGTGA. In DNA form, the CDR3 reads TGTGCCAGCAGCTCCTTGGGACAGCCTGCCGACGAGCAGTACTTC. Protein product: CASSSLGQPADEQYF.

The chain is built from TRBV7-2 and TRBJ1-3; 11 nucleotides align to TRBD1. The CDR3 has 18 amino acids. V was clipped by 5 bases and J by 3 bases; unmatched bases: 12. From germline, CDR1 is SGHTA and CDR2 FQGNSA. In nucleotides, the CDR3 is TGTGCCAGCAGCGGATTACGAGGGACAGGGGGTCTTGGAAACACCATATATTTT. This gives the protein CASSGLRGTGGLGNTIYF.

J is TRBJ2-1 and V is TRBV5-1; 7 positions match TRBD1. Germline V CDR1 and CDR2: SGHRS, YFSETQ. Unmatched junction bases numbered 14, after V lost 3 bases and J lost 8 bases. The CDR3 covers 16 residues. The CDR3 DNA reads TGCGCCAGCAGCTATACTCCACCCGAGCAGGGGGATGAGCAGTTCTTC. It specifies CASSYTPPEQGDEQFF. The variable domain in full, with the rest retrieved from reference TRBV5-1 and TRBJ2-1, is KAGVTQTPRYLIKTRGQQVTLSCSPISGHRSVSWYQQTPGQGLQFLFEYFSETQRNKGNFPGRFSGRQFSNSRSEMNVSTLELGDSALYLCASSYTPPEQGDEQFFGPGTRLTVL.

This chain uses TRBV11-2 with TRBJ1-3; 7 bases fit TRBD1. This CDR3 comprises 14 residues. Germline V gene sequence: CDR1 SGHAT, CDR2 FQNNGV. Unmatched junction bases numbered 5, after V lost 5 bases and J lost 4 bases. The DNA of the CDR3 is TGTGCCAGCAGCCCCGACAGGGTCGGAAACACCATATATTTT. It is translated as CASSPDRVGNTIYF.

This chain joins TRBV5-1 and TRBJ1-2; 7 bases agree with TRBD1. This CDR3 contains 14 residues. The germline gives CDR1 SGHRS, CDR2 YFSETQ. V shed 4 bases, J shed 4 bases, and the junction held 7 bases outside the gene matches. This chain's CDR3 is CASSPTGIGYGYTF. The CDR3 coding sequence is TGCGCCAGCAGCCCGACAGGGATCGGCTATGGCTACACCTTC.

The V call is TRBV2, the J call TRBJ1-2; possibly TRBD1 for D (6 bases). Per the germline V gene, CDR1 is SNHLY and CDR2 is FYNNEI. V was clipped by 6 bases and J by 8 bases, with 19 bases between them. The CDR3 extends over 14 amino acids. CDR3 region: CASRGRGGLRGYTF. CDR3 coding DNA: TGTGCCAGCAGAGGGAGGGGGGGTTTGCGAGGCTACACCTTC.

This chain uses TRBV19 with TRBJ1-2; the D is unclear. The CDR3 runs 13 residues. The V end was cut by 3 bases, the J end by 4 bases, with 9 bases between. CDR1 is LNHDA, CDR2 SQIVND, per germline (reference sequence). Here the CDR3 reads CASSMTPVYGYTF. The CDR3 coding sequence is TGTGCCAGTAGTATGACACCAGTCTATGGCTACACCTTC.

The genes are TRBV6-5 and TRBJ2-7; tentatively, D is TRBD1 (5 bases). The germline V gene encodes CDR1 MNHEY and CDR2 SVGAGI. The CDR3 covers 12 residues. V lost 2 bases, J lost 4 bases, and 6 bases lay in between. CDR3 residues: CASSYKGYEQYF. The CDR3 nucleotides are TGTGCCAGCAGTTACAAGGGGTACGAGCAGTACTTC.

The rearrangement uses TRBV19 and TRBJ2-7; 7 positions agree with TRBD2. V gave up 6 bases and J gave up 3 bases; unmatched junction bases: 17. Germline assignment: CDR1 LNHDA and CDR2 SQIVND (reference sequence). This CDR3 has 17 amino acids. The CDR3 DNA is TGTGCCAGTAGCTCCCCCCGGGGAGGGATTGAAGTCTACGAGCAGTACTTC. This codes for CASSSPRGGIEVYEQYF.